These T cell receptor beta chains were read from a single sample in a study of T cells in Graves' hyperthyroidism and ophthalmopathy. TCRdb reanalysed the multiplex PCR reads using MiXCR and keeps one entry per CDR3 protein. The data contain hundreds of thousands of distinct CDR3 sequences, roughly 40% of them singletons. The sequenced sample was blood. Source of these receptors: a young man with Graves' hyperthyroidism. The CDR3 runs from the conserved cysteine through the conserved F or W. A D gene is named only where the DNA matches it firmly. Some rows mark clone size as missing; the rest say once, few, many or name a class of expanded clone.

V gene	J gene	CDR3 length	D gene	clone size	CDR3 protein	CDR3 DNA
TRBV6-5	TRBJ2-7	14	TRBD2	-	CASTGGGLPYEQYF	TGTGCCAGCACTGGGGGGGGACTACCCTACGAGCAGTACTTC
TRBV2	TRBJ2-7	13	-	many	CASSGIAAYEQYF	TGTGCCAGCAGTGGAATAGCGGCCTACGAGCAGTACTTC
TRBV7-9	TRBJ2-7	16	-	few	CASSPSDEGRPYEQYF	TGTGCCAGCAGCCCCTCGGACGAGGGGCGACCTTACGAGCAGTACTTC
TRBV10-3	TRBJ1-3	15	-	few	CASSISYNSGNTIYF	TGTGCCAGCAGTATATCCTACAACTCTGGAAACACCATATATTTT
TRBV12-3/TRBV12-4	TRBJ2-7	13	TRBD1	many	CASSGQGAGEQYF	TGTGCCAGCAGTGGACAGGGGGCAGGCGAGCAGTACTTC
TRBV9	TRBJ1-6	16	-	-	CASSVDPTGRDSPLHF	TGTGCCAGCAGCGTAGACCCTACAGGGAGGGATTCACCCCTCCACTTT
TRBV10-3	TRBJ1-5	13	TRBD1	many	CAISEAGGQPQHF	TGTGCCATCAGTGAGGCAGGGGGCCAGCCCCAGCATTTT
TRBV24-1	TRBJ2-3	13	TRBD1	-	CATSGRTGDTQYF	TGTGCCACCAGTGGGCGGACAGGGGATACGCAGTATTTT
TRBV7-3	TRBJ2-2	15	-	-	CASSLSRSNTGELFF	TGTGCCAGCAGCTTATCCAGGTCTAACACCGGGGAGCTGTTTTTT
TRBV6-4	TRBJ1-4	12	-	-	CASSDEGRKLFF	TGTGCCAGCAGTGACGAGGGGCGGAAACTGTTTTTT
TRBV7-3	TRBJ2-5	15	-	-	CASSLNTFQRETQYF	TGTGCCAGCAGCTTAAACACTTTCCAGCGGGAGACCCAGTACTTC
TRBV5-6	TRBJ1-1	15	-	-	CASSLLGHGYTEAFF	TGTGCCAGCAGCTTGTTGGGACACGGATACACTGAAGCTTTCTTT